This TCR beta chain was captured in a study of post-analysis software for immune sequencing data. The study's findings and limits: Patients carried five TRBV segments more frequently than controls did, and TRBV5-6, TRBV5-1 and TRBV20-1 were among them. Significantly lower normalized Chao1 diversity was found in patients with multiple sclerosis relative to controls. Co-batched samples clustered tightly together by F measure.

Unique molecular identifiers were carried by the TCR beta cDNA libraries. TCRdb recomputed calls from the PCR reads with MiXCR, one row per CDR3 protein. The data hold about 540,000 distinct CDR3 sequences, with 34% observed a single time. In this sample, this clonotype turned up many times. Its antigen is not known. The junction had 9 bases not matched to a gene; V was cut back by 0 bases and J by 5 bases. The V gene's germline CDR1 is SQVTM and CDR2 ANQGSEA. The CDR3 has 15 amino acids. The chain combines TRBV29-1 with TRBJ2-5, with 7 bases aligning to TRBD2. The sample consisted of blood. This TCR derives from a girl under 18 with multiple sclerosis. In DNA form, the CDR3 reads TGCAGCGTTGAAGATCTGAGCGGGGCCGGGGAGACCCAGTACTTC. Translation gives CSVEDLSGAGETQYF.